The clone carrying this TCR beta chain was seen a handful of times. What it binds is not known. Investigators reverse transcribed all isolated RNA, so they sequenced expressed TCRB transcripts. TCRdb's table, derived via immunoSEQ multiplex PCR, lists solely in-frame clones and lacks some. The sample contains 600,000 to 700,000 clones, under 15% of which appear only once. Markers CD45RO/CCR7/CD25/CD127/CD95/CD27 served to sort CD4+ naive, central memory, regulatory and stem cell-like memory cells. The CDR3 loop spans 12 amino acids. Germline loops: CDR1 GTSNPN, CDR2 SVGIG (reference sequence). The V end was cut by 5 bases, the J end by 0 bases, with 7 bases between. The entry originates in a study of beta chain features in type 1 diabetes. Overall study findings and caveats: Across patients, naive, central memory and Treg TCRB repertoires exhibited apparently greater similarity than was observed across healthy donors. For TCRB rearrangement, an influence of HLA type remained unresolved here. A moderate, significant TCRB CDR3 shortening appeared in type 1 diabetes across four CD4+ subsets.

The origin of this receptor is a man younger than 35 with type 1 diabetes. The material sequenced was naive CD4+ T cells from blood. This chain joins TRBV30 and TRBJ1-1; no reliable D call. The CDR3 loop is CAWVGLNTEAFF. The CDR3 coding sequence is TGTGCCTGGGTCGGACTGAACACTGAAGCTTTCTTT.